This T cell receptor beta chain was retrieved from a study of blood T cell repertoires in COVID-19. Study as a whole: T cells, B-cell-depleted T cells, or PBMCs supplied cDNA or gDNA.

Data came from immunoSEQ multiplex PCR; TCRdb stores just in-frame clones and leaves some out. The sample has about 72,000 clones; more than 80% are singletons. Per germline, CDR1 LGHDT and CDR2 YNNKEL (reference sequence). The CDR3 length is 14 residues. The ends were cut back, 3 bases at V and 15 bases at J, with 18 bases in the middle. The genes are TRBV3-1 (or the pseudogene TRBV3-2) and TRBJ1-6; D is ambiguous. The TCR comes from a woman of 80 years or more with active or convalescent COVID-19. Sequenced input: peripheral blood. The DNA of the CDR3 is TGTGCCAGCAGCCACAACCCTCCCGGGAAGCGCCTCCACTTT. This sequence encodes CASSHNPPGKRLHF.